Shown below are 21 T cell receptor beta chains from a single sample sequenced in a study of blood T cell repertoires in COVID-19. Profiling relied on immunoSEQ multiplex PCR, and the TCRdb table lists in-frame clones only, not all of them. The repertoire has approximately 93,000 clones, about 91% of them found once; the top ten carry approximately 0.5%. Sample: peripheral blood. These receptors all stem from a man in his sixties with acute or convalescent COVID-19.

V is TRBV9 and J is TRBJ1-1, with a tentative D call TRBD1 (6 bases). The CDR3 loop spans 16 amino acids. CDR1 SGDLS and CDR2 YYNGEE come from the germline V gene. The ends were cut back, 0 bases at V and 5 bases at J, with 17 bases in the middle. The CDR3 bases are TGTGCCAGCAGCGTAGACTTCAGGCAAACAGGGACTGAAGCTTTCTTT. Amino acid sequence: CASSVDFRQTGTEAFF.

The chain has TRBV9 and TRBJ2-7; 14 positions match TRBD2. The germline V gene has CDR1 SGDLS and CDR2 YYNGEE. The CDR3 length is 18 residues. J was trimmed by 2 bases and V by 3 bases; bases with no gene match: 10. This CDR3 reads CASSATSWTSGGTYEQYF. The DNA of the CDR3 is TGTGCCAGCAGCGCGACAAGCTGGACTAGCGGGGGGACCTACGAGCAGTACTTC.

This rearrangement joins TRBV19 to TRBJ1-5; D possibly corresponds to TRBD1 (6 bases). V was trimmed by 4 bases and J by 0 bases, leaving 19 bases between them. Germline CDR1 is LNHDA and CDR2 is SQIVND (reference sequence). This CDR3 comprises 18 residues. In DNA form, the CDR3 reads TGTGCCAGTAGTACGACAGGCCCCAGAATGTATAGCAATCAGCCCCAGCATTTT. Translation gives CASSTTGPRMYSNQPQHF. Based on the CDR3 plus reference TRBV19 and TRBJ1-5, the full variable domain is DGGITQSPKYLFRKEGQNVTLSCEQNLNHDAMYWYRQDPGQGLRLIYYSQIVNDFQKGDIAEGYSVSREKKESFPLTVTSAQKNPTAFYLCASSTTGPRMYSNQPQHFGDGTRLSIL.

The chain joins TRBV29-1 to TRBJ2-7; TRBD2 is a possible D gene (6 bases). The CDR3 is 12 residues long. Trimming took off 5 bases at V and 4 bases at J, with 12 bases between the two ends. The germline V gene encodes CDR1 SQVTM and CDR2 ANQGSEA. This CDR3 is CSVRRAGYEQYF. DNA for the CDR3: TGCAGCGTTCGGAGGGCGGGGTACGAGCAGTACTTC.

J is TRBJ2-5 and V is TRBV15, with D maybe TRBD1 (6 bases). Germline CDR1 LNHNV, CDR2 YYDKDF (reference sequence). V was shortened by 0 bases and J by 5 bases, with 19 bases between the two germline ends. The CDR3 covers 17 residues. CDR3 protein: CATSRDVAGDLPETQYF. In DNA form, the CDR3 reads TGTGCCACCAGCAGAGATGTGGCAGGGGATCTTCCTGAGACCCAGTACTTC.

The chain carries TRBV5-5 and TRBJ2-3; 7 nucleotides align to TRBD2. Germline lookup yields CDR1 SGHKS and CDR2 YYEKEE (reference sequence). J was trimmed by 4 bases and V by 3 bases; bases with no gene match: 8. The CDR3 runs 15 residues. The CDR3 DNA reads as TGTGCCAGCAGCTGGGGCGGGAGAGGCTCAGATACGCAGTATTTT. Protein product: CASSWGGRGSDTQYF.

This chain joins TRBV6-5 and TRBJ2-7; TRBD1 agrees at 10 bases. V shed 8 bases and J 4 bases; nucleotides not matched to a gene: 8. The germline CDR1 and CDR2 sequences are MNHEY and SVGAGI. The CDR3 covers 14 residues. The CDR3 nucleotides are TGTGCCAGCCTAACGGGACAGGGGAGGTACGAGCAGTACTTC. It specifies CASLTGQGRYEQYF.

In this sample, this clone turned up once. The chain links TRBV6-1 to TRBJ1-4; TRBD1 agrees at 8 bases. The V gene's germline CDR1 is MNHNS and CDR2 SASEGT. V gave up 0 bases and J gave up 5 bases; unmatched junction bases: 8. The CDR3 extends over 17 amino acids. As DNA, the CDR3 is TGTGCCAGCAGTGAAGCCCTCGCGGGACAGGCGAATGAAAAACTGTTTTTT. Its translation is CASSEALAGQANEKLFF.

The chain links TRBV6-6 to TRBJ1-1; 8 bases are shared with TRBD1. The CDR3 runs to 14 residues. V gave up 5 bases and J gave up 2 bases; unmatched junction bases: 4. Germline values: CDR1 MNHNY, CDR2 SVGAGI (reference sequence). The CDR3 sequence: CASSPRGRNTEAFF. The DNA for the CDR3 is TGTGCCAGCAGTCCCAGGGGGCGAAACACTGAAGCTTTCTTT.

J is TRBJ2-1 and V is TRBV10-2; the match to TRBD1 covers 9 bases. The CDR3 is 17 amino acids. Germline V gene sequence: CDR1 WSHSY, CDR2 SAAADI. After removal of 5 bases from V and 5 bases from J, the junction contained 13 bases not matched to a gene. The chain's CDR3 is CASSPGTGLSVDNEQFF. CDR3 DNA: TGCGCCAGCAGTCCCGGGACAGGGCTGAGTGTGGACAATGAGCAGTTCTTC.

This chain connects TRBV5-5 to TRBJ2-5; TRBD2 matches 11 bases. This CDR3 spans 15 amino acids. CDR1 is SGHKS and CDR2 is YYEKEE in the germline V gene (reference sequence). With 3 bases clipped from V and 1 base from J, the junction kept 2 bases outside the gene matches. The CDR3 nucleotides are TGTGCCAGCAGCTCCGGGACTAGCGGCCAAGAGACCCAGTACTTC. Amino acid sequence: CASSSGTSGQETQYF.

The chain uses TRBV19 and TRBJ2-2; no firm D call. This CDR3 spans 12 amino acids. Trimming pared 3 bases from V and 7 bases from J, leaving 6 bases between. CDR1 and CDR2 (germline): LNHDA, SQIVND (reference sequence). In nucleotides, the CDR3 is TGTGCCAGTAGTATCCGGGTCGGGGAGCTGTTTTTT. Protein product: CASSIRVGELFF.

The chain joins TRBV3-1 (or the pseudogene TRBV3-2) to TRBJ1-5; D is possibly TRBD1 (5 bases). Trimming removed 1 base from V and 3 bases from J, with 10 bases in between. The CDR3 runs to 15 residues. The germline V gene encodes CDR1 LGHDT and CDR2 YNNKEL (reference sequence). CDR3 DNA sequence: TGTGCCAGCAGCCAAGTCGCGGGGGACAATCAGCCCCAGCATTTT. Protein: CASSQVAGDNQPQHF.

The V gene is TRBV10-3, the J gene TRBJ2-7; maybe TRBD1 (6 bases). The CDR3 is 13 amino acids. V dropped 6 bases and J dropped 6 bases, with 15 bases sitting between them. Germline assignment: CDR1 ENHRY and CDR2 SYGVKD. The CDR3 sequence is CAIRTETGSEQYF. CDR3 DNA sequence: TGTGCCATCAGGACCGAAACAGGGTCCGAGCAGTACTTC.

This chain joins TRBV11-1 and TRBJ1-1; TRBD1 agrees at 7 bases. Germline V gene lookup returns CDR1 SGHAT and CDR2 FQDESV (reference sequence). The V and J ends lost 1 base and 0 bases, in that order; junction bases with no gene match: 5. This CDR3 is 16 amino acids long. CDR3: CASSLVTGSVNTEAFF. The CDR3 DNA follows: TGTGCCAGCAGCTTAGTGACAGGGTCCGTGAACACTGAAGCTTTCTTT.

This clone was detected only once. The V call is TRBV12-5, the J call TRBJ2-7; possibly TRBD1 for D (5 bases). Trimming removed 6 bases from V and 0 bases from J, with 9 bases in between. This CDR3 has 13 amino acids. The V gene's germline CDR1 is LGHNT and CDR2 FRNRAP. The CDR3 DNA is TGTGCTAGTGGCCTTGACAGCTCCTACGAGCAGTACTTC. This encodes CASGLDSSYEQYF. The whole variable domain, filled in from reference TRBV12-5 and TRBJ2-7, reads DARVTQTPRHKVTEMGQEVTMRCQPILGHNTVFWYRQTMMQGLELLAYFRNRAPLDDSGMPKDRFSAEMPDATLATLKIQPSEPRDSAVYFCASGLDSSYEQYFGPGTRLTVT.

The table lists this clone with a count of one. The CDR3 here is CSATGLAGGGDTQYF. The CDR3 DNA sequence: TGCAGCGCTACGGGACTAGCGGGAGGGGGAGATACGCAGTATTTT. The J gene is TRBJ2-3, the V gene TRBV29-1; TRBD2 agrees at 16 bases. This CDR3 spans 15 amino acids. V shed 7 bases, J shed 5 bases, and the junction held 6 bases outside the gene matches. CDR1 SQVTM and CDR2 ANQGSEA come from the germline V gene.

This chain uses TRBV5-1 with TRBJ2-3; D call uncertain. Trimming left V 0 bases short and J 2 bases short, with 7 bases between. Germline loops: CDR1 SGHRS, CDR2 YFSETQ. The CDR3 has 14 amino acids. The CDR3 nucleotides read TGCGCCAGCAGCTTGGATCCAGTCACAGATACGCAGTATTTT. As protein: CASSLDPVTDTQYF.

The chain links TRBV1 to TRBJ2-5; the table's D gene call, TRBD1, was not cross checked with the DNA. TRBV1 is listed as a pseudogene. The CDR3 contains 17 residues. The DNA of the CDR3 is TGCACCAGCAGCCGGACAGGGAATGATGGGGCTAAAGAGACCCAGTACTTC. Translating it yields CTSSRTGNDGAKETQYF.

The V call is TRBV4-1, the J call TRBJ2-7; TRBD1 matches at 7 bases. The CDR3 is made up of 15 amino acids. The germline CDR1 and CDR2 sequences are MGHRA and YSYEKL. J gave up 3 bases and V 5 bases, and 10 bases lay outside the gene matches. CDR3 in amino acids: CASSSPGQPHYEQYF. The DNA for the CDR3 is TGCGCCAGCAGCTCTCCGGGACAGCCACACTACGAGCAGTACTTC.

V is TRBV27 and J is TRBJ1-2; perhaps TRBD1 as D (6 bases). Trimming shortened V by 5 bases and J by 0 bases, and 16 bases separated the two germline ends. This CDR3 is built from 16 residues. Looked up from germline, CDR1 is MNHEY and CDR2 is SMNVEV (reference sequence). CDR3 amino acids: CASSLGGRAPNYGYTF. For the CDR3, the DNA is TGTGCCAGCAGTCTAGGGGGAAGGGCCCCTAACTATGGCTACACCTTC.